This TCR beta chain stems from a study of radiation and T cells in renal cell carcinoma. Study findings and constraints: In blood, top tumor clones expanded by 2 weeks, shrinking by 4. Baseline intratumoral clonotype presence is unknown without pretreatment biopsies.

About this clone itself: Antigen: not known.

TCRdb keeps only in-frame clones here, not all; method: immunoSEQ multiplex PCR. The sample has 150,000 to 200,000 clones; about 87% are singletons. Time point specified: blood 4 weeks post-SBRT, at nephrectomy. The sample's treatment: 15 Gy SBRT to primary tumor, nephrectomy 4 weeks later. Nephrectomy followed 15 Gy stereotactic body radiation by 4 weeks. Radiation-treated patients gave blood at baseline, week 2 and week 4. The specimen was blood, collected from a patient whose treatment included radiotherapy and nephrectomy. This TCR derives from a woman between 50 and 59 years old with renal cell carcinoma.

CDR3 coding DNA: TGTGCCAGCAGCCCGATTGGCCAGCGGGGTTCCTACAATGAGCAGTTCTTC. Translating it yields CASSPIGQRGSYNEQFF. The chain combines TRBV5-6 with TRBJ2-1, with 7 bases that match TRBD2. This CDR3 is built from 17 residues. Unmatched junction bases numbered 11, after V lost 4 bases and J lost 1 base. Germline CDR1 reads SGHDT; CDR2 reads YYEEEE.